One sample yielded the 6 T cell receptor beta chains listed below, sequenced in a study of post-analysis software for immune sequencing data. Study-level points and caveats: Roughly 5 TRBV segments occurring more often in patients than controls included TRBV5-6, TRBV5-1 and TRBV20-1.

The antigens these receptors bind are not known. Sequencing libraries made from TCR beta cDNA carried unique molecular identifiers. TCRdb re-analysed the PCR reads in MiXCR, keeping a single row per CDR3 protein. The repertoire holds about half a million distinct CDR3 sequences, with around 40% as singletons. Sequences were obtained from blood. The receptors were gathered from a girl between 10 and 17 years old with multiple sclerosis.

The sample holds a few counts of this clonotype. The CDR3 sequence is CSARDVTSGSGGTDTQYF. In DNA form, the CDR3 reads TGCAGTGCTAGAGATGTGACTAGCGGGAGCGGTGGGACAGATACGCAGTATTTT. The rearrangement links TRBV20-1 to TRBJ2-3; TRBD2 aligns across 12 bases. The V gene's germline CDR1 is DFQATT and CDR2 SNEGSKA (reference sequence). The CDR3 has 18 amino acids. J gave up 3 bases and V 0 bases, and 10 bases lay outside the gene matches.

J is TRBJ2-7 and V is TRBV4-2; D possibly matches TRBD1 or TRBD2 (5 bases each). The CDR3 spans 17 residues. In germline, CDR1 is LGHNA, CDR2 YNFKEQ. Trimming shortened V by 3 bases and J by 4 bases, and 22 bases separated the two germline ends. The CDR3 loop reads CASSHQGRVRGIYEQYF. The CDR3 nucleotides are TGTGCCAGCAGCCACCAGGGAAGAGTGAGGGGTATTTACGAGCAGTACTTC.

The rearrangement uses TRBV5-1 and TRBJ2-1; 10 bases agree with TRBD2. The CDR3 runs to 15 residues. In germline, CDR1 is SGHRS, CDR2 YFSETQ. V shed 3 bases, J shed 6 bases, and the junction held 6 bases outside the gene matches. CDR3 region: CASSSLAGNCNEQFF. The CDR3 DNA reads as TGCGCCAGCAGCTCACTAGCGGGGAACTGCAATGAGCAGTTCTTC.

This clonotype was detected a few times. J is TRBJ2-1 and V is TRBV5-6, with D unresolved. Looked up from germline, CDR1 is SGHDT and CDR2 is YYEEEE. V was trimmed by 0 bases and J by 7 bases, leaving 5 bases between them. The CDR3 is 12 amino acids. CDR3 residues: CASSLVANEQFF. DNA for the CDR3: TGTGCCAGCAGCTTGGTCGCTAATGAGCAGTTCTTC.

J is TRBJ2-3 and V is TRBV20-1; D is ambiguous. CDR3 length: 12 amino acids. Trimming left V 3 bases short and J 8 bases short, with 12 bases between. Germline loops: CDR1 DFQATT, CDR2 SNEGSKA (reference sequence). CDR3 DNA: TGCAGTGCTAGTTTGGGCATCGGTACGCAGTATTTT. It codes for CSASLGIGTQYF.

The J gene is TRBJ2-5, the V gene TRBV20-1; 15 positions match TRBD2. Trimming at V came to 4 bases and at J to 4 bases, leaving 10 bases not matched to a gene. This CDR3 is 17 amino acids long. Germline CDR1 reads DFQATT; CDR2 reads SNEGSKA (reference sequence). The CDR3 region is CSATDTVGLAGGETQYF. CDR3 sequence (DNA): TGCAGTGCTACAGACACAGTGGGACTAGCGGGAGGAGAGACCCAGTACTTC.